A single sample is the source of the 27 T cell receptor beta chains below, sequenced in a study of prognosis after radiotherapy for stage I lung cancer. Genomic DNA yielded TCR beta CDR3, amplified by two-round multiplex PCR. Each TRBV and TRBJ gene had its own primer in the first PCR round. TCRdb passed the multiplex PCR reads through MiXCR, listing each CDR3 protein once. The data hold roughly 30,000 distinct CDR3 sequences, with approximately 39% observed a single time. Here the sequenced sample was PBMCs, taken before or after stereotactic body radiation therapy (not recorded which). These receptors were collected from a donor at least 50 years old with non-small cell lung cancer.

This clonotype showed up many times. The rearrangement joins TRBV30 to TRBJ1-1; D is possibly TRBD1 (5 bases). CDR1 and CDR2 from the germline V gene are GTSNPN and SVGIG (reference sequence). V lost 0 bases to trimming and J lost 5 bases, with 10 bases between them. The CDR3 is 13 residues long. The CDR3 loop is CAWSVLRETEAFF. The CDR3 region has the DNA TGTGCCTGGAGTGTACTCAGGGAAACTGAAGCTTTCTTT.

This clonotype appeared many times. The rearrangement joins TRBV14 to TRBJ1-5; D gene ambiguous. V lost 0 bases and J 5 bases, leaving 5 bases between the germline ends. CDR3 length: 13 residues. CDR1 is SGHDN, CDR2 FVKESK, per germline. The DNA for the CDR3 is TGTGCCAGCAGCCAAGATTTCGATCAGCCCCAGCATTTT. Translating gives CASSQDFDQPQHF.

This clonotype was seen a handful of times. J is TRBJ2-2 and V is TRBV11-3, with D perhaps TRBD1 (5 bases). Trimming shortened V by 6 bases and J by 7 bases, and 15 bases separated the two germline ends. Germline CDR1 and CDR2: SGHNT and YENEEA. The CDR3 consists of 14 residues. DNA of the CDR3: TGTGCCAGCAGGGGGTGGCGGACAAACGGGGAGCTGTTTTTT. Translation gives CASRGWRTNGELFF.

Points on this clonotype: The likely explanation is a read error, given a far larger clone one base away. The chain has TRBV6-6 and TRBJ2-7; TRBD1 matches at 7 bases. Trimming took 5 bases from V and 6 from J; bases not matched to a gene: 13. This CDR3 has 15 residues. Germline V gene sequence: CDR1 MNHNY, CDR2 SVGAGI (reference sequence). CDR3 DNA sequence: TGTGCCAGCAGTAGTTCGGTACAGGGGAGCAGCGAGCAGTACTTC. This translates into CASSSSVQGSSEQYF.

The chain combines TRBV11-3 with TRBJ1-5, with 7 bases identical to TRBD1. V dropped 5 bases and J dropped 3; count of bases not matched to a gene: 22. The CDR3 has 20 residues. Germline-derived CDR1 and CDR2 are SGHNT and YENEEA. The CDR3 nucleotides read TGTGCCAGCAGCCAGGGGGAGGTACAGCCCCCCCCCCGGAACAATCAGCCCCAGCATTTT. Translating gives CASSQGEVQPPPRNNQPQHF.

This rearrangement joins TRBV5-1 to TRBJ2-3, with a weak D call TRBD2 (5 bases). Germline loops: CDR1 SGHRS, CDR2 YFSETQ. Deletions cut 4 bases from V and 4 bases from J, with 7 bases between. The CDR3 has 12 residues. This CDR3 is CASSDSADTQYF. The CDR3 nucleotides are TGCGCCAGCAGCGATAGCGCAGATACGCAGTATTTT.

This clonotype appeared many times. The chain is built from TRBV20-1 and TRBJ2-7; D gene unclear. Looked up from germline, CDR1 is DFQATT and CDR2 is SNEGSKA (reference sequence). This CDR3 is 12 amino acids long. V dropped 6 bases and J dropped 0 bases, with 9 bases sitting between them. The CDR3 loop reads CSANRPSYEQYF. The CDR3 DNA is TGCAGTGCAAACCGACCCTCCTACGAGCAGTACTTC.

This clonotype was recorded many times. V is TRBV2 and J is TRBJ1-3, with unresolved D. CDR1 is SNHLY and CDR2 is FYNNEI in the germline V gene. The CDR3 has 15 residues. With 7 bases removed from V and 0 bases from J, the gap between germline ends came to 13 bases. The CDR3 sequence is CASNSQANSGNTIYF. CDR3 nucleotides: TGTGCCAGCAATTCCCAGGCGAACTCTGGAAACACCATATATTTT.

This clonotype showed up many times. The chain carries TRBV19 and TRBJ2-3; D call uncertain. There are 16 residues in the CDR3. Germline CDR1 LNHDA, CDR2 SQIVND (reference sequence). Trimming removed 3 bases at V and 4 bases at J, with 17 bases between. CDR3 sequence reads: CASSIGGRWLPDTQYF. The CDR3 DNA follows: TGTGCCAGTAGTATTGGCGGCAGGTGGTTACCAGATACGCAGTATTTT.

The rearrangement links TRBV19 to TRBJ2-3; D not resolved. Trimming stripped 5 bases from V and 5 bases from J, with 14 bases between. This CDR3 comprises 14 residues. The germline CDR1 and CDR2 sequences are LNHDA and SQIVND (reference sequence). The CDR3 loop reads CASSPNSWVDTQYF. In DNA form, the CDR3 reads TGTGCCAGTAGTCCAAATTCCTGGGTAGATACGCAGTATTTT.

The gene calls are TRBV28 and TRBJ1-2, with D possibly matching TRBD1 (5 bases). Germline loops: CDR1 MDHEN, CDR2 SYDVKM. V was pared by 8 bases and J by 10 bases, with 17 bases between. This CDR3 is 12 amino acids long. CDR3 region: CASAFGTRDYTF. The CDR3 DNA reads TGTGCCAGCGCATTCGGGACGCGGGACTACACCTTC.

The chain carries TRBV6-2 or TRBV6-3 and TRBJ2-6, with D uncertain. This CDR3 is built from 17 residues. The germline V gene has CDR1 MNHEY and CDR2 SVGEGT. Trimming cost V 4 bases and J 3 bases, with 16 bases left between them. DNA of the CDR3: TGTGCCAGCAGTTTTCAGCAGTCCCAGAGTGGGGCCAACGTCCTGACTTTC. Protein: CASSFQQSQSGANVLTF.

This clonotype was recorded many times. CDR3 nucleotide sequence: TGTGCCTGGAGCCCCCTTTCAGACACTGAAGCTTTCTTT. Protein product: CAWSPLSDTEAFF. The chain couples TRBV30 to TRBJ1-1; D uncertain. Germline V gives CDR1 GTSNPN, CDR2 SVGIG (reference sequence). The ends were cut back, 3 bases at V and 3 bases at J, with 11 bases in the middle. This CDR3 is 13 amino acids long.

At least ten counts were recorded for this clonotype. The V call is TRBV5-1, the J call TRBJ2-3; 7 positions match TRBD1. CDR1 SGHRS and CDR2 YFSETQ come from the germline V gene. The V segment lost 2 bases and the J segment 3 bases; nucleotides outside the gene matches: 6. The CDR3 runs 15 residues. CDR3 region: CASSLGGGLTDTQYF. CDR3 sequence (DNA): TGCGCCAGCAGCTTAGGGGGCGGGTTAACAGATACGCAGTATTTT.

This clonotype was seen a few times. The chain couples TRBV6-1 to TRBJ1-6, with a tentative D call TRBD1 (6 bases). There are 14 residues in the CDR3. Trimming shortened V by 5 bases and J by 7 bases, and 12 bases separated the two germline ends. From germline, CDR1 is MNHNS and CDR2 SASEGT. This CDR3 reads CASSRDTVNSPLHF. The CDR3 nucleotides are TGTGCCAGCAGTCGGGACACCGTCAATTCACCCCTCCACTTT.

The V call is TRBV18, the J call TRBJ1-1; no clear D gene. V lost 5 bases and J lost 0, with 10 bases in between. CDR3 length: 14 residues. Germline values: CDR1 KGHSH, CDR2 LQKENI. In nucleotides, the CDR3 is TGTGCCAGCTCATTCGACCAGATGAACACTGAAGCTTTCTTT. Its translation: CASSFDQMNTEAFF.

This clonotype has a count of ten or more. This chain joins TRBV30 and TRBJ2-3, with D uncertain. Deletions cut 2 bases from V and 3 bases from J, with 6 bases between. The germline CDR1 and CDR2 sequences are GTSNPN and SVGIG (reference sequence). The CDR3 has 12 amino acids. CDR3 protein: CAWSPPTDTQYF. The CDR3, as DNA: TGTGCCTGGAGTCCGCCTACAGATACGCAGTATTTT.

At least ten counts were recorded for this clonotype. CDR3 DNA sequence: TGCGCCAGCAGCTCACCGGGGAGTGGCTACACCTTC. It encodes CASSSPGSGYTF. The rearrangement uses TRBV5-1 and TRBJ1-2, with D uncertain. The CDR3 sequence is 12 residues long. CDR1 and CDR2 (germline): SGHRS, YFSETQ. Trimming left V 3 bases short and J 7 bases short, with 10 bases between.

On this clonotype: This may be a read error, as it is one base from a much larger clone. This chain links TRBV12-5 with TRBJ2-3; no clear D gene. The germline CDR1 and CDR2 sequences are LGHNT and FRNRAP. The CDR3 has 13 residues. CDR3 sequence: CAIGFSGTDTQYF. Written as DNA, the CDR3 is TGTGCTATTGGTTTCTCTGGGACAGATACGCAGTATTTT.

This clonotype was counted ten times or more. The V gene is TRBV9, the J gene TRBJ2-5; D gene unclear. Trimming took 0 bases from V and 4 from J, leaving 4 bases between them. Germline V CDR1 and CDR2: SGDLS, YYNGEE. The CDR3 totals 12 residues. In DNA, the CDR3 is TGTGCCAGCAGCGTAGATCGAGAGACCCAGTACTTC. It translates to CASSVDRETQYF.

This clonotype was observed at least ten times. The V gene is TRBV7-3, the J gene TRBJ2-3, with 9 bases fitting TRBD2. The germline gives CDR1 SGHTA, CDR2 FQGTGA. The CDR3 has 15 residues. V shed 4 bases, J shed 5 bases, and the junction held 7 bases outside the gene matches. CDR3 in DNA: TGTGCCAGCAGCTCTAGCGGGGTAACGGGAGATACGCAGTATTTT. Translated: CASSSSGVTGDTQYF.

Worth noting for this clonotype: One junction end disagrees with the germline gene, perhaps due to a read error. The chain carries TRBV6-5 and TRBJ2-4; TRBD2 matches 8 bases. Germline V gives CDR1 MNHEY, CDR2 SVGAGI. The CDR3 sequence is 19 residues long. This CDR3 is CDSSSGLAAGSLAKNIQYF. The CDR3 DNA is TGTGACAGCAGTTCAGGACTAGCAGCGGGCTCGTTGGCCAAAAACATTCAGTACTTC.

This clonotype was seen many times. This chain uses TRBV6-1 with TRBJ2-7; the D is unclear. Trimming shortened V by 7 bases and J by 5 bases, and 12 bases separated the two germline ends. Germline values: CDR1 MNHNS, CDR2 SASEGT. The CDR3 extends over 12 amino acids. Here the CDR3 reads CASMPVTNEQYF. CDR3 bases: TGTGCCAGCATGCCAGTAACCAACGAGCAGTACTTC.

This clonotype was counted ten times or more. This chain uses TRBV9 with TRBJ2-5; D gene ambiguous. With 0 bases removed from V and 2 bases from J, the gap between germline ends came to 5 bases. Germline CDR1 SGDLS, CDR2 YYNGEE. The CDR3 has 13 amino acids. The CDR3 here is CASSVGPQETQYF. DNA for the CDR3: TGTGCCAGCAGCGTAGGCCCGCAAGAGACCCAGTACTTC.

The chain uses TRBV18 and TRBJ2-3; 9 bases line up with TRBD2. The junction had 1 base not matched to a gene; V was cut back by 1 base and J by 2 bases. The germline V gene has CDR1 KGHSH and CDR2 LQKENI. The CDR3 is made up of 15 amino acids. Here the CDR3 reads CASSPLAGVTDTQYF. The CDR3 DNA follows: TGTGCCAGCTCACCACTAGCGGGAGTCACAGATACGCAGTATTTT.

This clonotype was observed at least ten times. The chain carries TRBV3-1 and TRBJ2-1; 8 bases fit TRBD2. Germline V lookup: CDR1 LGHDT, CDR2 YNNKEL (reference sequence). Unmatched junction bases numbered 14, after V lost 0 bases and J lost 7 bases. The CDR3 totals 18 residues. The CDR3 loop is CASSQDRIGGADLNEQFF. The DNA of the CDR3 is TGTGCCAGCAGCCAAGATCGGATCGGGGGGGCCGATTTGAATGAGCAGTTCTTC.

This clonotype was seen many times. The V and J genes are TRBV29-1 and TRBJ2-7; 7 bases line up with TRBD2. The V and J ends lost 2 bases and 6 bases, in that order; junction bases with no gene match: 7. The CDR3 contains 13 residues. Germline CDR1 and CDR2: SQVTM and ANQGSEA. The CDR3: CSVERGAGVEQYF. The CDR3 DNA follows: TGCAGCGTTGAAAGAGGGGCGGGAGTCGAGCAGTACTTC.